This T cell receptor (beta chain) was identified in a study of blood T cell repertoires in COVID-19. Across the whole study: The samples span acute and convalescent COVID-19 from the United States, Italy and Spain.

In the original analysis: Nucleated cell number was recorded as an estimate derived from reference gene primer amplification. Sequencing was performed with immunoSEQ multiplex PCR; in TCRdb, only in-frame clones are kept and a portion is missing. V and J calls and clone size follow that table, whereas D and trimming were derived from the DNA. The data contain 200,000 to 300,000 clones, about 87% of them singletons. This clone was detected only a few times. Input material: peripheral blood. The receptor's source is a man between 60 and 75 years old who had recovered from COVID-19.

The CDR3 DNA is TGCGCCAGCAGCTTGTATCCCGGGGAGCTGTTTTTT. It codes for CASSLYPGELFF. The genes are TRBV5-1 and TRBJ2-2; D remains ambiguous. The CDR3 spans 12 residues. Trimming shortened V by 1 base and J by 6 bases, and 4 bases separated the two germline ends. CDR1 is SGHRS, CDR2 YFSETQ, per germline.